Listed below are T cell receptor beta chains from one sample, sequenced in a study of blood T cell repertoires in COVID-19. Sequencing used immunoSEQ multiplex PCR; TCRdb keeps in-frame clones, though not all of them. The data hold roughly 230,000 clones, with approximately 85% observed a single time. The sample consisted of peripheral blood. These receptors were collected from a man between 45 and 60 years old with acute or convalescent COVID-19. CDR3s include the opening cysteine and the closing phenylalanine or tryptophan. D genes are given only for firm matches. Size values are once, few and many counts, or a class for expanded clones, and some rows have none.

>TRBV4-1|NA|TRBJ2-4|14|NA
CASSQLDFGTIQYF
TGCGCCAGCAGCCAATTAGACTTTGGAACCATTCAGTACTTC
>TRBV21-1|NA|TRBJ2-7|15|NA
CASSLGPQGSYEQYF
TGTGCCAGCAGCCTTGGGCCGCAGGGCTCCTACGAGCAGTACTTC
>TRBV5-1|NA|TRBJ2-1|16|NA
CASTRWGLDGGNEQFF
TGCGCCAGCACCCGCTGGGGCCTCGACGGGGGAAATGAGCAGTTCTTC
>TRBV27|NA|TRBJ2-7|14|TRBD1
CASSFRDRSDEQYF
TGTGCCAGCAGTTTCCGGGACAGGTCAGACGAGCAGTACTTC
>TRBV6-1|NA|TRBJ1-4|14|NA
CASSEIALSVKLFF
TGTGCCAGCAGTGAAATAGCTCTCAGCGTAAAACTGTTTTTT
>TRBV2|NA|TRBJ2-3|13|NA
CASREEVTDTQYF
TGTGCCAGCAGGGAGGAAGTCACAGATACGCAGTATTTT
>TRBV27|many|TRBJ1-1|15|NA
CASSRKQGQNTEAFF
TGTGCCAGCAGTAGAAAACAGGGCCAGAACACTGAAGCTTTCTTT
>TRBV4-1|NA|TRBJ2-5|15|NA
CASSQKRVHQETQYF
TGCGCCAGCAGCCAGAAACGGGTTCACCAAGAGACCCAGTACTTC
>TRBV30|NA|TRBJ2-5|14|NA
CAWSAGGTQETQYF
TGTGCCTGGTCGGCAGGGGGGACACAAGAGACCCAGTACTTC
>TRBV5-4|NA|TRBJ2-1|15|TRBD1
CASSPRDSSYNEQFF
TGTGCCAGCAGCCCACGGGACAGCTCCTACAATGAGCAGTTCTTC
>TRBV28|NA|TRBJ2-7|12|NA
CASSFSQYEQYF
TGTGCCAGCAGTTTTAGCCAATACGAGCAGTACTTC
>TRBV6-5|NA|TRBJ2-1|15|NA
CASSYSWGGRDEQFF
TGTGCCAGCAGTTACTCGTGGGGGGGCCGGGATGAGCAGTTCTTC
>TRBV5-4|NA|TRBJ2-7|15|NA
CASSLNAGSLWEQYF
TGTGCCAGCAGCCTGAACGCCGGGAGTTTGTGGGAGCAGTACTTC
>TRBV2|NA|TRBJ1-6|15|NA
CASSELWLGSSPLHF
TGTGCCAGCAGTGAATTGTGGCTCGGGAGTTCACCCCTCCACTTT
>TRBV6-1|NA|TRBJ1-1|14|NA
CASSELRGNTEAFF
TGTGCCAGCAGTGAACTCAGGGGAAACACTGAAGCTTTCTTT
>TRBV19|once|TRBJ1-2|13|NA
CATRAGAGDGYTF
TGTGCCACGAGAGCGGGGGCAGGTGATGGCTACACCTTC
>TRBV9|NA|TRBJ1-6|15|NA
CASSVQTGGNSPLHF
TGTGCCAGCAGCGTACAGACAGGTGGGAATTCACCCCTCCACTTT
>TRBV30|NA|TRBJ1-2|10|TRBD1
CACTGGDYTF
TGTGCCTGTACAGGGGGCGACTACACCTTC
>TRBV10-2|NA|TRBJ1-2|14|NA
CASRPLDTYSGYTF
TGCGCCAGCAGGCCCTTGGACACTTACAGCGGCTACACCTTC
>TRBV19|NA|TRBJ1-4|14|NA
CASNLGQYNEKLFF
TGTGCCAGCAATCTTGGACAGTATAATGAAAAACTGTTTTTT
>TRBV7-8|NA|TRBJ2-7|15|NA
CASSLAPKAGDEQYF
TGTGCCAGCAGCTTAGCGCCGAAAGCCGGGGACGAGCAGTACTTC
>TRBV27|NA|TRBJ2-2|13|NA
CASRGRLTGELFF
TGTGCCAGCAGGGGCCGTCTCACCGGGGAGCTGTTTTTT
>TRBV7-9|NA|TRBJ2-7|13|NA
CASSPLSSYEQYF
TGTGCCAGCAGCCCACTAAGTTCCTACGAGCAGTACTTC
>TRBV2|NA|TRBJ2-7|11|TRBD2
CASGRGNEQYF
TGTGCCAGCGGGAGGGGAAACGAGCAGTACTTC
>TRBV30|NA|TRBJ2-3|13|NA
CAWGTSGTDTQYF
TGTGCCTGGGGGACTTCCGGCACAGATACGCAGTATTTT
>TRBV14|few|TRBJ1-3|15|NA
CASSSGGFSGNTIYF
TGTGCCAGCAGCTCCGGAGGGTTCTCGGGAAACACCATATATTTT
>TRBV10-2|few|TRBJ2-2|16|TRBD2
CASSLTSGGATGELFF
TGCGCCAGCAGTCTGACTAGCGGGGGGGCCACCGGGGAGCTGTTTTTT
>TRBV13|NA|TRBJ2-7|14|NA
CASSYRDTNHEQYF
TGTGCCAGCAGCTACCGGGATACTAACCACGAGCAGTACTTC
>TRBV7-9|NA|TRBJ2-2|15|TRBD1
CASSFGQVNTGELFF
TGTGCCAGCAGCTTCGGACAGGTTAACACCGGGGAGCTGTTTTTT
>TRBV5-3|NA|TRBJ2-7|15|TRBD1
CARSLPGTGDYEQYF
TGTGCCAGAAGCTTGCCCGGGACAGGAGATTACGAGCAGTACTTC
>TRBV28|NA|TRBJ1-3|16|TRBD1
CASSLPPGQVSNTIYF
TGTGCCAGCAGTTTACCACCGGGACAGGTATCGAACACCATATATTTT
>TRBV4-1|NA|TRBJ2-5|15|TRBD2
CASSSLGGGMETQYF
TGCGCCAGCAGTAGCCTGGGGGGGGGAATGGAGACCCAGTACTTC
>TRBV18|NA|TRBJ2-6|16|NA
CASSPGNNAGANVLTF
TGTGCCAGCTCTCCCGGGAATAACGCTGGGGCCAACGTCCTGACTTTC
>TRBV5-4|NA|TRBJ2-7|15|TRBD1
CASMDRSQPSYEQYF
TGTGCCAGCATGGACAGGTCCCAACCATCCTACGAGCAGTACTTC
>TRBV27|NA|TRBJ2-5|14|NA
CASSTVQGGETQYF
TGTGCCAGCAGTACAGTCCAGGGTGGGGAGACCCAGTACTTC
>TRBV11-3|NA|TRBJ2-3|17|NA
CASSPYEYPPVTDTQYF
TGTGCCAGCAGCCCATACGAGTATCCCCCTGTTACAGATACGCAGTATTTT
>TRBV3-1/TRBV3-2|NA|TRBJ2-7|15|TRBD1
CASSHSGTGNYEQYF
TGTGCCAGCAGCCATTCCGGGACAGGTAACTACGAGCAGTACTTC
>TRBV6-5|NA|TRBJ2-1|16|TRBD2
CASSYGAGGRAHEQFF
TGTGCCAGCAGTTACGGGGCTGGCGGGAGGGCCCATGAGCAGTTCTTC